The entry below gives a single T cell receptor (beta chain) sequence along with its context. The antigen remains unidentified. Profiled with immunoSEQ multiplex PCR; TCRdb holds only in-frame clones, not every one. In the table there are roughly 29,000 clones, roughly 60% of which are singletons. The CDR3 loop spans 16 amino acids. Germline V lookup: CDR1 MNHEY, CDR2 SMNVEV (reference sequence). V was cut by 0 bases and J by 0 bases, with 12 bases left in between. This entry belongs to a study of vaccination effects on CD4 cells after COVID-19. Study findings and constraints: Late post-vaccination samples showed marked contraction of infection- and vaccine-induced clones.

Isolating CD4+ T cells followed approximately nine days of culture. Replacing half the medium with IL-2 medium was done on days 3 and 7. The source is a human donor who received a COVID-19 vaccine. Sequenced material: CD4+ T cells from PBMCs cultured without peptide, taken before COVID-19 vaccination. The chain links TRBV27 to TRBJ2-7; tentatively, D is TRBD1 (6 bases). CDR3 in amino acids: CASSLSGRGYSYEQYF. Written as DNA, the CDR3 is TGTGCCAGCAGTTTATCTGGCAGGGGATACTCCTACGAGCAGTACTTC.